This T cell receptor (beta chain) is from a study of CD8+ T cells in alopecia areata. The sample's treatment: oral pan-JAK inhibitor, 5-10 mg twice daily. Peripheral blood, together with lesional scalp punch biopsies, was collected from alopecia areata patients. Following extraction, RNA underwent reverse transcription to cDNA, which served as the sequencing template. Clones were read by immunoSEQ multiplex PCR, and TCRdb kept only the in-frame ones, dropping some. Of approximately 150,000 clones listed, approximately 57% are singletons. The CDR3 runs 13 residues. Trimming took 1 base from V and 1 from J, leaving 7 bases between them. CDR1 GTSNPN and CDR2 SVGIG come from the germline V gene (reference sequence). This clone was seen a few times.

The specimen was CD4+ T cells sorted from blood, collected at week 24, from a patient treated with tofacitinib. The chain joins TRBV30 to TRBJ2-5; a weak D match, TRBD1 (5 bases). The TCR originated in a human donor with alopecia areata. This CDR3 reads CAWSETVQETQYF. The CDR3 DNA reads TGTGCCTGGAGTGAGACAGTCCAAGAGACCCAGTACTTC.